This is a list of T cell receptor beta chains from one sample in a study of technical replicates of blood from a few donors. This table comes from immunoSEQ multiplex PCR, and its TCRdb copy is limited to in-frame clones, with some not included. Of 65,000 to 95,000 clones in the sample, around 94% were seen once. What was sequenced was T cells isolated from PBMCs. These receptors came from a human donor in good health. Each CDR3 is given with its conserved first and last residue. D genes are given only for firm matches. Clone size is shown for a subset of rows, as once, few, many or a class of expanded clone.

>TRBD1|TRBJ2-7|TRBV15|15|-
TGTGCCACCAGCAGAGATTCCGACAGGGCGTACGAGCAGTACTTC
CATSRDSDRAYEQYF
>TRBD1|TRBJ2-2|TRBV7-8|15|once
TGTGCCAGCAGCCTCCGTACAGGGGGAACCGGGGAGCTGTTTTTT
CASSLRTGGTGELFF
>-|TRBJ2-3|TRBV28|17|-
TGTGCCAGCAGCCCATACGGGAGGGACAGAAGCACAGATACGCAGTATTTT
CASSPYGRDRSTDTQYF
>-|TRBJ1-1|TRBV7-9|11|-
TGTGCCAGCGGCGGAATTGGTGAAGCTTTCTTT
CASGGIGEAFF
>TRBD2|TRBJ2-7|TRBV7-9|13|-
TGTGCCAGCAGTAGCGGGAGGGCCTACGAGCAGTACTTC
CASSSGRAYEQYF
>TRBD1|TRBJ1-5|TRBV19|15|once
TGTGCCAGCAAGACGGAGGGGGCTCCCAATCAGCCCCAGCATTTT
CASKTEGAPNQPQHF
>-|TRBJ1-1|TRBV5-4|14|-
TGTGCCAGCAGCTTGGCCTTTCAGGACACTGAAGCTTTCTTT
CASSLAFQDTEAFF
>-|TRBJ1-5|TRBV13|14|-
TGTGCCAGCAGCCCGAACAGGGTCTGTCAGCCCCAGCATTTT
CASSPNRVCQPQHF
>TRBD1|TRBJ2-7|TRBV12-5|18|-
TGTGCTAGTGGGACATCCGGGACAGGGGCCGTGGGAAGCTACGAGCAGTACTTC
CASGTSGTGAVGSYEQYF
>-|TRBJ1-5|TRBV30|13|once
TGTGCCTGGAGTCTCAGTGGGAGTCAGCCCCAGCATTTT
CAWSLSGSQPQHF
>-|TRBJ1-1|TRBV6-5|14|-
TGTGCCAGCAGTTACTCTGAGGGGAACACTGAAGCTTTCTTT
CASSYSEGNTEAFF
>-|TRBJ2-1|TRBV18|18|once
TGTGCCAGCTCACCACCGGGTTGGCTAGCTCTAAATTACAATGAGCAGTTCTTC
CASSPPGWLALNYNEQFF
>-|TRBJ2-7|TRBV6-5|13|-
TGTGCCAGCAGCCCCCGGACTGACTTGGAGCAGTACTTC
CASSPRTDLEQYF
>-|TRBJ2-7|TRBV6-5|14|-
TGTGCCAGCAGCTCTACATGGGGGAGGAACGAGCAGTACTTC
CASSSTWGRNEQYF
>-|TRBJ2-3|TRBV5-1|13|-
TGCGCCAGCAGCTGGACAGAGACAGATACGCAGTATTTT
CASSWTETDTQYF
>TRBD2|TRBJ2-7|TRBV7-9|15|-
TGTGCCAGCAGCTCCTACGGACTAGAACACTACGAGCAGTACTTC
CASSSYGLEHYEQYF
>-|TRBJ2-1|TRBV2|17|-
TGTGCCAGCAGTGAAGCGCAGGGGGGCCTTAAGGACAATGAGCAGTTCTTC
CASSEAQGGLKDNEQFF
>-|TRBJ2-5|TRBV7-6|13|-
TGTGCCAGCAGCTGGGACAACCAAGAGACCCAGTACTTC
CASSWDNQETQYF
>TRBD2|TRBJ2-3|TRBV6-5|15|-
TGTGCCAGCAGCCCCCTAGCGGGAGAAACAGATACGCAGTATTTT
CASSPLAGETDTQYF
>-|TRBJ2-6|TRBV9|15|once
TGTGCCAGCAGTAGAGTTAACTCTGGGGCCAACGTCCTGACTTTC
CASSRVNSGANVLTF
>TRBD2|TRBJ2-2|TRBV28|15|-
TGTGCCAGCAAAGTGACTAGCGGGAGGGCCGGGGAGCTGTTTTTT
CASKVTSGRAGELFF
>-|TRBJ2-1|TRBV7-3|15|-
TGTGCCAGCAGCCCCTATACGAGCTCCTACAATGAGCAGTTCTTC
CASSPYTSSYNEQFF